One and the same sample provided the 13 T cell receptor beta chains below, sequenced in a study of blood T cell repertoires in COVID-19. The table came from immunoSEQ multiplex PCR; TCRdb's copy has only in-frame clones and leaves some out. The sample lists about 200,000 clones, roughly four fifths occurring once. The sequencing input was peripheral blood. These receptors came from a woman aged 40 to 55 with acute or convalescent COVID-19.

The V call is TRBV6-5, the J call TRBJ1-2; D ambiguous. V lost 0 bases, J lost 6 bases, and 11 bases lay in between. The CDR3 runs to 14 residues. CDR1 is MNHEY and CDR2 is SVGAGI in the germline V gene. CDR3 amino acids: CASSYSRVSDGYTF. The CDR3 DNA follows: TGTGCCAGCAGTTACTCCCGGGTATCGGATGGCTACACCTTC.

The chain links TRBV11-3 to TRBJ2-2; 7 bases line up with TRBD1. Germline trimming cut 3 bases from V and 6 bases from J; bases unmatched to any gene: 10. CDR1 and CDR2 from the germline V gene are SGHNT and YENEEA. This CDR3 contains 16 residues. The CDR3 loop is CASSLSRQGRAGELFF. The CDR3 DNA sequence: TGTGCCAGCAGCTTGAGTCGACAGGGTAGGGCCGGGGAGCTGTTTTTT.

This clone was counted a few times. The V and J genes are TRBV5-6 and TRBJ1-2; a weak D match, TRBD1 (6 bases). V lost 4 bases and J lost 3, with 13 bases in between. Germline V gene data show CDR1 as SGHDT and CDR2 as YYEEEE. CDR3 length: 14 amino acids. CDR3 nucleotide sequence: TGTGCCAGCAGCCTCTCCAGGGGAGACTATGGCTACACCTTC. Its protein is CASSLSRGDYGYTF.

This chain links TRBV2 with TRBJ1-2; TRBD1 might be the D (6 bases). The germline CDR1 and CDR2 sequences are SNHLY and FYNNEI. V was trimmed by 1 base and J by 3 bases, leaving 9 bases between them. The CDR3 is 14 residues long. Written as DNA, the CDR3 is TGTGCCAGCAGTGAAGGTGGGGGCTACTATGGCTACACCTTC. It specifies CASSEGGGYYGYTF.

The V gene is TRBV19, the J gene TRBJ2-7, with 9 bases matching TRBD1. Trimming at V came to 6 bases and at J to 6 bases, leaving 3 bases not matched to a gene. Per germline, CDR1 LNHDA and CDR2 SQIVND (reference sequence). This CDR3 has 12 amino acids. CDR3 nucleotide sequence: TGTGCCAGTAGCCGGGACAGGGCCGAGCAGTACTTC. Residues: CASSRDRAEQYF.

This chain connects TRBV6-6 to TRBJ1-5; 7 positions agree with TRBD1. In germline, CDR1 is MNHNY, CDR2 SVGAGI (reference sequence). V shed 6 bases and J 5 bases; nucleotides not matched to a gene: 4. This CDR3 spans 13 amino acids. CDR3 residues: CASSNRGYQPQHF. As DNA, the CDR3 is TGTGCCAGCAGCAACAGGGGCTATCAGCCCCAGCATTTT.

The chain links TRBV27 to TRBJ2-7, with a possible D match to TRBD2 (6 bases). Trimming removed 5 bases from V and 2 bases from J, with 19 bases in between. CDR3 length equals 16 residues. Germline V gives CDR1 MNHEY, CDR2 SMNVEV (reference sequence). CDR3 coding DNA: TGTGCCAGCAGTCGCAACGGCGGGGACGGAGCCTACGAGCAGTACTTC. This codes for CASSRNGGDGAYEQYF.

This clone was seen a handful of times. The chain combines TRBV29-1 with TRBJ2-7; 9 bases line up with TRBD1. Looked up from germline, CDR1 is SQVTM and CDR2 is ANQGSEA. Trimming removed 1 base from V and 2 bases from J; junction bases left unmatched: 6. This CDR3 has 15 residues. The CDR3 is CSVEAGQGFAYEQYF. The CDR3 DNA sequence: TGCAGCGTTGAAGCTGGACAGGGGTTCGCCTACGAGCAGTACTTC.

The chain employs TRBV30 and TRBJ2-7; D gene unclear. V shed 2 bases and J shed 1 base, with 12 bases lying between them. This CDR3 has 14 residues. Germline values: CDR1 GTSNPN, CDR2 SVGIG (reference sequence). CDR3 bases: TGTGCCTGGAGTATATCAGCGCTTTCCTACGAGCAGTACTTC. Translation: CAWSISALSYEQYF.

The V gene is TRBV2, the J gene TRBJ2-2, with 11 bases matching TRBD2. The CDR3 is 16 residues long. Trimming cost V 1 base and J 5 bases; bases outside gene matches: 3. The germline gives CDR1 SNHLY, CDR2 FYNNEI. CDR3 in DNA: TGTGCCAGCAGTGAAGTAGCGGGGGGGCCAACCGGGGAGCTGTTTTTT. It translates to CASSEVAGGPTGELFF.

J is TRBJ2-1 and V is TRBV7-3; D possibly corresponds to TRBD2 (6 bases). There are 14 residues in the CDR3. The V and J ends lost 0 bases and 5 bases respectively, with 8 bases between them. Germline V gives CDR1 SGHTA, CDR2 FQGTGA. CDR3 residues: CASSLTPGDNEQFF. The CDR3 DNA is TGTGCCAGCAGCTTAACCCCGGGGGACAATGAGCAGTTCTTC.

The CDR3 spells CASSLTGLAEREQYF. As DNA, the CDR3 is TGTGCCAGCAGTCTGACGGGACTAGCGGAGCGCGAGCAGTACTTC. V is TRBV6-5 and J is TRBJ2-7; TRBD2 agrees at 11 bases. This CDR3 has 15 amino acids. Trimming cost V 5 bases and J 6 bases; bases outside gene matches: 9. Germline CDR1 reads MNHEY; CDR2 reads SVGAGI.

The chain carries TRBV6-6 and TRBJ2-2; 7 bases are shared with TRBD2. CDR3 size: 15 residues. J gave up 1 base and V 5 bases, and 4 bases lay outside the gene matches. CDR1 MNHNY and CDR2 SVGAGI come from the germline V gene (reference sequence). The CDR3: CASSRLALNTGELFF. In nucleotides, the CDR3 is TGTGCCAGCAGTCGACTAGCCTTGAACACCGGGGAGCTGTTTTTT.